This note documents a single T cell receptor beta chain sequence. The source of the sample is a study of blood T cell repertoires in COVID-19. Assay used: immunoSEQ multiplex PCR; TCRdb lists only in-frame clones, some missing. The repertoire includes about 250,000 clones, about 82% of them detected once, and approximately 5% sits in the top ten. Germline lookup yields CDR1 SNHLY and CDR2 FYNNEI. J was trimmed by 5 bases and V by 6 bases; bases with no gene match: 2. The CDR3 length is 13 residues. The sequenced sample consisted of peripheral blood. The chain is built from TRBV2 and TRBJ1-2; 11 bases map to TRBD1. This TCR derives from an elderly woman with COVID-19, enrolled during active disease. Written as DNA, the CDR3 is TGTGCCAGCAGGGGGGACAGGGGGTATGGCTACACCTTC. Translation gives CASRGDRGYGYTF.